This entry lists 3 T cell receptor beta chains sequenced from one sample in a study of blood T cell dynamics during melanoma immunotherapy. Study-wide results and caveats: Immune-effector CD8+ cells best matched cell-free DNA CDR3 sequences and were most clonal.

As to time point: week 3, after first cycle of checkpoint inhibitor. Memory T cells counted as immune-effector cells when CD3+ CD4- CD8+ CD45RA- CD45RO-high CD27- CCR7-. No cognate antigen is known for these TCRs. Clones were read by immunoSEQ multiplex PCR, and TCRdb kept only the in-frame ones, dropping some. The sample includes some 2,000 clones, 65% to 80% of them seen just once. The sample in question was CD8+ T cells from blood, obtained from a patient treated with checkpoint blockade. The receptors come from a human donor with melanoma.

The chain employs TRBV5-4 and TRBJ2-1; D unclear. The CDR3 has 14 residues. V lost 5 bases and J 8 bases, leaving 17 bases between the germline ends. Germline V gene sequence: CDR1 SGHNT, CDR2 YYREEE (reference sequence). CDR3 bases: TGTGCCAGCAGGTACCGAGGATCCTGGGATGAGCAGTTCTTC. Translating gives CASRYRGSWDEQFF.

The gene calls are TRBV11-2 and TRBJ2-3; D unresolved. V was pared by 1 base and J by 3 bases, with 14 bases between. This CDR3 is built from 16 residues. Per germline, CDR1 SGHAT and CDR2 FQNNGV. In DNA form, the CDR3 reads TGTGCCAGCAGCTTAGTGGCAGGCCCGGCGACAGATACGCAGTATTTT. Its translation: CASSLVAGPATDTQYF.

The rearrangement joins TRBV5-6 to TRBJ2-1; TRBD2 aligns across 9 bases. Germline V gene lookup returns CDR1 SGHDT and CDR2 YYEEEE. Trimming at V came to 0 bases and at J to 6 bases, leaving 7 bases not matched to a gene. The CDR3 runs to 16 residues. CDR3 sequence: CASSLALVAGANEQFF. CDR3 bases: TGTGCCAGCAGCTTGGCCTTGGTAGCGGGAGCCAATGAGCAGTTCTTC.